The T cell receptor (beta chain) under discussion was sequenced for a study of blood T cell repertoires in COVID-19. About the study: Researchers got acute and convalescent COVID-19 samples from the United States, Italy and Spain. From T cells, B-cell-depleted T cells, or PBMCs came the material, which was cDNA or gDNA.

CDR3 length: 16 amino acids. Germline loops: CDR1 MNHEY, CDR2 SVGAGI. Trimming removed 2 bases from V and 0 bases from J, with 12 bases in between. In the authors' workflow: Estimates of nucleated cell counts were drawn from the amplification of reference gene primers. Libraries were prepared by immunoSEQ multiplex PCR; TCRdb keeps only in-frame clonotypes and omits some of them. The DNA was the basis for D and trimming; V, J and clone size are from that table. The table shows 200,000 to 300,000 clones, with about 83% occurring only once. The sample was peripheral blood. The V gene is TRBV6-5, the J gene TRBJ2-3, with D perhaps TRBD2 (6 bases). This clonotype was obtained from a man aged 45-65 years with acute or convalescent COVID-19. CDR3: CASSYAGLTSTDTQYF. Here the CDR3 DNA reads TGTGCCAGCAGTTACGCGGGACTTACTAGCACAGATACGCAGTATTTT.